This TCR beta chain was observed in a study of response to subunit inactivated influenza vaccine. Study observations and caveats: Few new T cells, the authors suggested, are recruited by each seasonal influenza vaccination.

Concerning this clonotype itself: Its antigen is still unknown.

V was shortened by 8 bases and J by 10 bases, with 25 bases between the two germline ends. Germline V gene lookup returns CDR1 WSHSY and CDR2 SAAADI. This CDR3 has 15 residues. TCRdb independently ran MiXCR on the RT-PCR reads; one entry per CDR3 protein. The sample has hundreds of thousands of distinct CDR3 sequences; 15% to 18% are singletons. This sample comprised PBMCs from blood, obtained 12 days after vaccination. The chain carries TRBV10-2 and TRBJ2-3; possible D gene TRBD2, 7 bases. The source of this sequence is a man over 45 who received an inactivated influenza vaccine. CDR3 nucleotide sequence: TGCGCCAGCTCCAGGGAGGGGGGTAAACTGGAGGCGCAGTATTTT. This sequence encodes CASSREGGKLEAQYF.